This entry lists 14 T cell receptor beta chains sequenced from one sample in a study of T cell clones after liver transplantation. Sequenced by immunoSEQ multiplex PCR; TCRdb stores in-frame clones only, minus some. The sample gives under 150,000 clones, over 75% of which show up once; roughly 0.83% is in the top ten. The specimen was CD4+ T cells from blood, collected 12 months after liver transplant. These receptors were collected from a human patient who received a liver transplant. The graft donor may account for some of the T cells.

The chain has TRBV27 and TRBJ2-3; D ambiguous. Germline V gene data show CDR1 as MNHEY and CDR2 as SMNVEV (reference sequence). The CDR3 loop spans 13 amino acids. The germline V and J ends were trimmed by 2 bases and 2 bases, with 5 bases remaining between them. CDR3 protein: CASSLEYTDTQYF. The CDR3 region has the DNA TGTGCCAGCAGTTTAGAGTACACAGATACGCAGTATTTT.

The CDR3 protein is CASSSGQGSYEQYF. CDR3 coding DNA: TGTGCCAGCAGCTCGGGACAAGGCTCCTACGAGCAGTACTTC. This chain joins TRBV7-2 and TRBJ2-7; TRBD1 is a possible D gene (6 bases). Trimming took off 4 bases at V and 0 bases at J, with 10 bases between the two ends. CDR1 SGHTA and CDR2 FQGNSA come from the germline V gene. The CDR3 loop spans 14 amino acids.

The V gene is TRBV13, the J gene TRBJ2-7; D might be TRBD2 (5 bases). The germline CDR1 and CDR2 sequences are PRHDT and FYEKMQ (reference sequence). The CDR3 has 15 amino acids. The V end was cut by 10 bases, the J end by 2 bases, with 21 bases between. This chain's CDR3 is CATISVGVPTYEQYF. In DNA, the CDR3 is TGTGCCACCATAAGTGTGGGAGTGCCGACCTACGAGCAGTACTTC.

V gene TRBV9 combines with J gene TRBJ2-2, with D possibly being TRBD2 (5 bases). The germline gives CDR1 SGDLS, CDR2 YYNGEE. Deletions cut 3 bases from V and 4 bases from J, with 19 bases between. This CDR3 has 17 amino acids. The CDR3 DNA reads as TGTGCCAGCAGCGGGACTTCCTCTCCGGGGATCACCGGGGAGCTGTTTTTT. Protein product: CASSGTSSPGITGELFF. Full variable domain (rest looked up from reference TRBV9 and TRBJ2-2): DSGVTQTPKHLITATGQRVTLRCSPRSGDLSVYWYQQSLDQGLQFLIQYYNGEERAKGNILERFSAQQFPDLHSELNLSSLELGDSALYFCASSGTSSPGITGELFFGEGSRLTVL.

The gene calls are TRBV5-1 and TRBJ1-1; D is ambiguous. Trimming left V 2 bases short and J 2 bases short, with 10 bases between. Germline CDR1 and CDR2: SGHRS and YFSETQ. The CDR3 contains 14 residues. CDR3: CASSLPTGNTEAFF. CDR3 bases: TGCGCCAGCAGCTTACCGACGGGTAACACTGAAGCTTTCTTT.

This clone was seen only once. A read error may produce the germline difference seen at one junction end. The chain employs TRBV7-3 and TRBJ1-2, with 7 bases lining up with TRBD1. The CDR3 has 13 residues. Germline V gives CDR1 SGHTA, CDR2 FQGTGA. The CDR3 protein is CASSLTRQGILSF. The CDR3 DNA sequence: TGTGCCAGCAGCTTAACTAGACAGGGTATTTTGTCCTTC.

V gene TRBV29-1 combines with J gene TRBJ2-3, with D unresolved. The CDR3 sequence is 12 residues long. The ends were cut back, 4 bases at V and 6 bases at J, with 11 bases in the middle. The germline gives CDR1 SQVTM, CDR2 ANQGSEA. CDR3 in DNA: TGCAGCGTTGTTAAGGAGCTGGATACGCAGTATTTT. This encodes CSVVKELDTQYF.

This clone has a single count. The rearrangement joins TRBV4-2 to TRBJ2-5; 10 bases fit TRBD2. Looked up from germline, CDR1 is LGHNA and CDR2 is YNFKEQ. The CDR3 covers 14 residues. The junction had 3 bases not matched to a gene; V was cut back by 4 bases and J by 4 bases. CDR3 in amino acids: CASSLGTSAETQYF. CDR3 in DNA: TGTGCCAGCAGCCTGGGGACTAGCGCAGAGACCCAGTACTTC.

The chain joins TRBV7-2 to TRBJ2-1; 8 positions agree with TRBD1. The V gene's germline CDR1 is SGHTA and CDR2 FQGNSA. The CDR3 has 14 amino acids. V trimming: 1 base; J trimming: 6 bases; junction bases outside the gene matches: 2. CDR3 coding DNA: TGTGCCAGCAGCTTAGAGACAGGGGTCAATGAGCAGTTCTTC. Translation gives CASSLETGVNEQFF.

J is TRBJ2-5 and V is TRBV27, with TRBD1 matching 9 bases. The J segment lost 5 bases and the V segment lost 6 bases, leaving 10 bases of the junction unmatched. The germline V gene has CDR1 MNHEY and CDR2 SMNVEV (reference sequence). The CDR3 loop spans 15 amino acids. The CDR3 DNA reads TGTGCCAGCAGCCGGACAGGGGTGTTTATGGAGACCCAGTACTTC. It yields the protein CASSRTGVFMETQYF.

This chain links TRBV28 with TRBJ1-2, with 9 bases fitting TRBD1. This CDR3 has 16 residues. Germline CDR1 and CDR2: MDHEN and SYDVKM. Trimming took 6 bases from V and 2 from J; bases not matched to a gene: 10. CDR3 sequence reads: CASRKGDRARNYGYTF. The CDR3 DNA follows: TGTGCCAGCAGAAAGGGGGACAGGGCTCGGAACTATGGCTACACCTTC.

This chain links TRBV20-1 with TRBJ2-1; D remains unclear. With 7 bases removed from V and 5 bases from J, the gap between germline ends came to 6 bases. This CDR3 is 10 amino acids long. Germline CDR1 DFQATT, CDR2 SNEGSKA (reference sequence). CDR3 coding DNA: TGCAGTGGTAGGGACAATGAGCAGTTCTTC. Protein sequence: CSGRDNEQFF.

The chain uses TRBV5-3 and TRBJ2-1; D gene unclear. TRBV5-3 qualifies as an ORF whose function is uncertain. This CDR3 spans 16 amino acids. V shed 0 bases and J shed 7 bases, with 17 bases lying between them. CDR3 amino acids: CARSLERTSTGNEQFF. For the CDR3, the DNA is TGTGCCAGAAGCTTGGAGAGGACCTCGACTGGGAATGAGCAGTTCTTC.

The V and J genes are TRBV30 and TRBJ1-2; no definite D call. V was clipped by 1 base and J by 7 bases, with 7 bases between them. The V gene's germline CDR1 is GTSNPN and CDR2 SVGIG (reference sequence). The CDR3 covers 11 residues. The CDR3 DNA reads TGTGCCTGGAGTGCCCCAGGTGGCTACACCTTC. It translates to CAWSAPGGYTF.